The 21 T cell receptor beta chains given below trace back to one sample, sequenced in a study of T cell changes during pregnancy in multiple sclerosis. The table came from immunoSEQ multiplex PCR; TCRdb's copy has only in-frame clones and leaves some out. This table holds about 52,000 clones, more than 90% found once. The starting material was CD4+ T cells from peripheral blood mononuclear cells, obtained before pregnancy. These receptors were obtained from a female donor with multiple sclerosis, enrolled in a pregnancy study.

The gene calls are TRBV2 and TRBJ1-5, with no clear D. The CDR3 has 13 residues. V dropped 8 bases and J dropped 7 bases, with 15 bases sitting between them. Germline CDR1 is SNHLY and CDR2 is FYNNEI. The CDR3 region is CASRRRGRQPQHF. The CDR3 bases are TGTGCCAGCCGGCGGCGAGGAAGGCAGCCCCAGCATTTT.

The rearrangement joins TRBV6-1 to TRBJ2-7, with 7 nucleotides matching TRBD1. CDR1 and CDR2 from the germline V gene are MNHNS and SASEGT. This CDR3 is built from 12 residues. With 8 bases clipped from V and 3 bases from J, the junction kept 4 bases outside the gene matches. This CDR3 is CASEPGGYEQYF. The DNA of the CDR3 is TGTGCCAGCGAACCAGGGGGCTACGAGCAGTACTTC.

The J gene is TRBJ2-1, the V gene TRBV28; 11 bases agree with TRBD2. The germline gives CDR1 MDHEN, CDR2 SYDVKM. V was pared by 4 bases and J by 9 bases, with 8 bases of the junction left unmatched. CDR3 length equals 15 residues. The CDR3 loop reads CASSSSGLAGGEQFF. The CDR3 DNA reads TGTGCCAGCAGTTCCTCGGGGCTAGCGGGAGGTGAGCAGTTCTTC.

The chain is built from TRBV25-1 and TRBJ1-2; TRBD1 matches 11 bases. This CDR3 contains 17 residues. CDR1 MGHDK and CDR2 SYGVNS come from the germline V gene. The trim removed 0 bases at V and 1 base at J, leaving 4 bases unmatched. The CDR3 reads CASSEYVGTGGNYGYTF. CDR3 nucleotides: TGTGCCAGCAGTGAATATGTTGGGACAGGGGGTAACTATGGCTACACCTTC.

In its sample, this clone was seen once. The J gene is TRBJ2-7, the V gene TRBV30; perhaps TRBD2 as D (5 bases). Trimming took 2 bases from V and 4 from J, leaving 6 bases between them. The CDR3 sequence is 11 residues long. Germline loops: CDR1 GTSNPN, CDR2 SVGIG (reference sequence). The CDR3 reads CAWSSGYEQYF. The CDR3 DNA is TGTGCCTGGAGTTCGGGGTACGAGCAGTACTTC.

The rearrangement links TRBV14 to TRBJ2-1; 7 bases fit TRBD1. CDR1 is SGHDN and CDR2 is FVKESK in the germline V gene. This CDR3 comprises 13 residues. The V segment lost 3 bases and the J segment 16 bases; nucleotides outside the gene matches: 12. Here the CDR3 reads CASSQNYRGLPFF. CDR3 sequence (DNA): TGTGCCAGCAGCCAGAATTATAGGGGGCTACCTTTCTTC. Looking up the rest from reference TRBV14 and TRBJ2-1 gives the full variable domain: EAGVTQFPSHSVIEKGQTVTLRCDPISGHDNLYWYRRVMGKEIKFLLHFVKESKQDESGMPNNRFLAERTGGTYSTLKVQPAELEDSGVYFCASSQNYRGLPFFGPGTRLTVL.

CDR3 region: CASSALPSGRNTGELFF. CDR3 DNA sequence: TGTGCCAGCAGCGCACTCCCCAGCGGGAGGAACACCGGGGAGCTGTTTTTT. The chain joins TRBV9 to TRBJ2-2; 8 bases line up with TRBD2. V gave up 3 bases and J gave up 1 base; unmatched junction bases: 8. Germline V gives CDR1 SGDLS, CDR2 YYNGEE. The CDR3 extends over 17 amino acids. The full variable domain, its missing parts supplied by reference TRBV9 and TRBJ2-2, is DSGVTQTPKHLITATGQRVTLRCSPRSGDLSVYWYQQSLDQGLQFLIQYYNGEERAKGNILERFSAQQFPDLHSELNLSSLELGDSALYFCASSALPSGRNTGELFFGEGSRLTVL.

The rearrangement joins TRBV27 to TRBJ2-5, with 14 bases identical to TRBD2. V lost 8 bases and J lost 5; bases outside the gene matches: 10. The CDR3 contains 16 residues. The germline V gene has CDR1 MNHEY and CDR2 SMNVEV (reference sequence). The CDR3 bases are TGTGCCAGCCGCCCTGGACTAGCGGGAGGTTCGGAGACCCAGTACTTC. This gives the protein CASRPGLAGGSETQYF.

This chain uses TRBV6-4 with TRBJ1-4; 9 bases fit TRBD1. Germline V gene sequence: CDR1 MRHNA, CDR2 SNTAGT. V gave up 11 bases and J gave up 5 bases; unmatched junction bases: 18. The CDR3 totals 17 residues. This chain's CDR3 is CARTPLQTGGENEKLFF. In DNA, the CDR3 is TGTGCCCGCACCCCCCTACAAACAGGGGGCGAGAATGAAAAACTGTTTTTT.

The chain carries TRBV5-1 and TRBJ2-5, with no clear D. The CDR3 contains 12 residues. The V and J ends lost 1 base and 5 bases respectively, with 6 bases between them. Germline assignment: CDR1 SGHRS and CDR2 YFSETQ. CDR3 bases: TGCGCCAGCAGCTTGAACGGGGAGACCCAGTACTTC. Its protein is CASSLNGETQYF.

The chain carries TRBV2 and TRBJ1-5; D is ambiguous. V was trimmed by 4 bases and J by 3 bases, leaving 7 bases between them. The V gene's germline CDR1 is SNHLY and CDR2 FYNNEI. This CDR3 is built from 13 residues. The chain's CDR3 is CASSATINQPQHF. In DNA form, the CDR3 reads TGTGCCAGCAGTGCCACTATCAATCAGCCCCAGCATTTT.

This sequence joins TRBV4-2 and TRBJ2-7; D is perhaps TRBD2 (6 bases). CDR1 and CDR2 from the germline V gene are LGHNA and YNFKEQ. The CDR3 has 14 residues. The ends were cut back, 1 base at V and 4 bases at J, with 11 bases in the middle. The CDR3 spells CASSQAPGRYEQYF. In nucleotides, the CDR3 is TGTGCCAGCAGCCAAGCCCCAGGGAGGTACGAGCAGTACTTC.

This clone has only one observation. The chain uses TRBV5-1 and TRBJ2-1; 10 bases match TRBD2. J was trimmed by 5 bases and V by 8 bases; bases with no gene match: 7. This CDR3 has 14 amino acids. CDR1 and CDR2 (germline): SGHRS, YFSETQ. CDR3 sequence: CASQRTSGNNEQFF. The CDR3 DNA sequence: TGCGCCAGTCAAAGGACTAGCGGAAACAATGAGCAGTTCTTC.

The rearrangement links TRBV28 to TRBJ2-7; D is perhaps TRBD1 (6 bases). Germline CDR1 reads MDHEN; CDR2 reads SYDVKM. The CDR3 is made up of 13 amino acids. Trimming stripped 3 bases from V and 1 base from J, with 7 bases between. CDR3 coding DNA: TGTGCCAGCAGTTTTCAGGGGTCCTACGAGCAGTACTTC. This encodes CASSFQGSYEQYF. The complete variable domain, with remaining parts taken from reference TRBV28 and TRBJ2-7, reads DVKVTQSSRYLVKRTGEKVFLECVQDMDHENMFWYRQDPGLGLRLIYFSYDVKMKEKGDIPEGYSVSREKKERFSLILESASTNQTSMYLCASSFQGSYEQYFGPGTRLTVT.

The genes are TRBV9 and TRBJ2-3; no firm D call. The CDR3 consists of 14 residues. Deletions cut 4 bases from V and 1 base from J, with 10 bases between. Germline CDR1 and CDR2: SGDLS and YYNGEE. Written as DNA, the CDR3 is TGTGCCAGCAGCCCACGTATAGGCACAGATACGCAGTATTTT. Translating it yields CASSPRIGTDTQYF.

This clone appeared a few times. CDR3 DNA: TGCGCCAGCAGTGGACTAGCGGGAGAGGCAGATACGCAGTATTTT. Encoded protein: CASSGLAGEADTQYF. The gene calls are TRBV10-1 and TRBJ2-3, with 12 bases lining up with TRBD2. CDR1 WNHNN and CDR2 SYGVQD come from the germline V gene (reference sequence). V trimming: 4 bases; J trimming: 4 bases; junction bases outside the gene matches: 3. CDR3 length: 15 amino acids.

J is TRBJ2-3 and V is TRBV19, with 8 bases lining up with TRBD2. Trimming removed 5 bases from V and 1 base from J; junction bases left unmatched: 8. Germline values: CDR1 LNHDA, CDR2 SQIVND (reference sequence). The CDR3 is 16 residues long. CDR3 residues: CASSATGAGGTDTQYF. DNA for the CDR3: TGTGCCAGTAGTGCAACAGGAGCGGGAGGCACAGATACGCAGTATTTT.

V gene TRBV30 combines with J gene TRBJ2-5; tentative D call: TRBD1 (6 bases). Trimming took off 4 bases at V and 2 bases at J, with 11 bases between the two ends. The germline V gene encodes CDR1 GTSNPN and CDR2 SVGIG (reference sequence). The CDR3 has 13 residues. The CDR3 reads CAWTWGLQETQYF. The CDR3 nucleotides are TGTGCCTGGACCTGGGGGCTACAAGAGACCCAGTACTTC. The full variable domain, in which reference TRBV30 and TRBJ2-5 provide the parts outside the CDR3, is SQTIHQWPATLVQPVGSPLSLECTVEGTSNPNLYWYRQAAGRGLQLLFYSVGIGQISSEVPQNLSASRPQDRQFILSSKKLLLSDSGFYLCAWTWGLQETQYFGPGTRLLVL.

The rearrangement uses TRBV18 and TRBJ2-2; 7 bases match TRBD2. The CDR3 runs 16 residues. V dropped 3 bases and J dropped 7; count of bases not matched to a gene: 11. The germline V gene encodes CDR1 KGHSH and CDR2 LQKENI. CDR3 loop: CASSPNLADLGGELFF. CDR3 coding DNA: TGTGCCAGCTCACCCAATCTAGCGGACCTTGGCGGGGAGCTGTTTTTT.

The chain recombines TRBV19 with TRBJ2-7; 15 nucleotides agree with TRBD2. V lost 5 bases and J lost 5; bases outside the gene matches: 7. CDR3 length: 16 residues. Germline values: CDR1 LNHDA, CDR2 SQIVND (reference sequence). The CDR3 coding sequence is TGTGCCAGTAGTCTCTGGACTAGCGGGAGGGCTAACGAGCAGTACTTC. This gives the protein CASSLWTSGRANEQYF. The variable domain in full, with the rest retrieved from reference TRBV19 and TRBJ2-7, is DGGITQSPKYLFRKEGQNVTLSCEQNLNHDAMYWYRQDPGQGLRLIYYSQIVNDFQKGDIAEGYSVSREKKESFPLTVTSAQKNPTAFYLCASSLWTSGRANEQYFGPGTRLTVT.

CDR3 loop: CAIQGNTGELFF. The CDR3 DNA reads TGTGCCATACAGGGTAACACCGGGGAGCTGTTTTTT. The V gene is TRBV7-9, the J gene TRBJ2-2; TRBD1 is a possible D gene (6 bases). The germline gives CDR1 SEHNR, CDR2 FQNEAQ (reference sequence). The CDR3 runs to 12 residues. Between the trimmed V and J ends, which lost 10 bases and 2 bases, there was a span of 8 bases.